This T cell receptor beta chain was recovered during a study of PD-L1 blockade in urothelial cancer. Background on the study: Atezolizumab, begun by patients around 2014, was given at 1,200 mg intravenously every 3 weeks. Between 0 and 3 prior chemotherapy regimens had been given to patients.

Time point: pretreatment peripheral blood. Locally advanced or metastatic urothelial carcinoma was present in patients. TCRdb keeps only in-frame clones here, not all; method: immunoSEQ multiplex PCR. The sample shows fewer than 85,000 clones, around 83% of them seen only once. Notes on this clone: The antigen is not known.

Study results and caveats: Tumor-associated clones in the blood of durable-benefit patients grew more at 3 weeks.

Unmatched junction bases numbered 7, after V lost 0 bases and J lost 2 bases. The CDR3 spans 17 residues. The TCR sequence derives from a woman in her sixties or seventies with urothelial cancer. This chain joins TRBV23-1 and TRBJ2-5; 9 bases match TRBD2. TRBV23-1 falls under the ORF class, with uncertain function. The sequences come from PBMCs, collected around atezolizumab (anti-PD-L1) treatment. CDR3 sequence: CASSQSPGLAAQETQYF. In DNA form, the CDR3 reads TGCGCCAGCAGTCAATCTCCGGGACTAGCAGCTCAAGAGACCCAGTACTTC.